The rows below give T cell receptor beta chains drawn from one sample of a study of T cells in Graves' hyperthyroidism and ophthalmopathy. TCRdb recomputed calls from the multiplex PCR reads with MiXCR, one row per CDR3 protein. The table has roughly 180,000 distinct CDR3 sequences, less than 10% seen once. The sequenced sample was blood. The origin of the receptors is a woman between 18 and 30 years old with Graves' hyperthyroidism that later progressed to Graves' ophthalmopathy. Each CDR3 is given with its conserved first and last residue. The order of the fields is clone size, V gene, D gene, J gene, CDR3 protein, CDR3 DNA. D genes are given only for firm matches. Expanded clones are given a class, and other clones once, few, many or no size at all.

size: many; V: TRBV20-1; D: TRBD1; J: TRBJ1-5; CDR3: CSAKGARGNQPQHF; DNA: TGCAGTGCTAAGGGGGCGCGGGGCAATCAGCCCCAGCATTTT
size: many; V: TRBV7-2; D: .; J: TRBJ2-7; CDR3: CASSLGPGAGVYEQYF; DNA: TGTGCCAGCAGCTTAGGTCCGGGGGCCGGGGTATACGAGCAGTACTTC
size: many; V: TRBV6-1; D: .; J: TRBJ2-5; CDR3: CASRLKETQYF; DNA: TGTGCCAGCAGACTTAAAGAGACCCAGTACTTC
size: many; V: TRBV28; D: .; J: TRBJ2-7; CDR3: CASSHRGTVSYEQYF; DNA: TGTGCCAGCAGCCATCGGGGGACGGTATCCTACGAGCAGTACTTC
size: many; V: TRBV2; D: .; J: TRBJ2-5; CDR3: CASSRGGKETQYF; DNA: TGTGCCAGCAGTAGGGGGGGCAAAGAGACCCAGTACTTC
size: many; V: TRBV7-3; D: TRBD2; J: TRBJ2-1; CDR3: CASSLGTSAYNEQFF; DNA: TGTGCCAGCAGCCTAGGGACTAGCGCTTACAATGAGCAGTTCTTC
size: many; V: TRBV20-1; D: .; J: TRBJ2-3; CDR3: CSAREIDTQYF; DNA: TGCAGTGCTAGAGAAATAGATACGCAGTATTTT
size: .; V: TRBV12-3/TRBV12-4; D: TRBD2; J: TRBJ2-4; CDR3: CASSPGGSGGVLAKNIQYF; DNA: TGTGCCAGCAGTCCAGGGGGTAGCGGGGGGGTTTTGGCCAAAAACATTCAGTACTTC
size: .; V: TRBV29-1; D: TRBD1; J: TRBJ2-7; CDR3: CSVVMGQGAFHEQYF; DNA: TGCAGCGTTGTAATGGGACAGGGGGCCTTCCACGAGCAGTACTTC
size: many; V: TRBV19; D: .; J: TRBJ1-2; CDR3: CASSMSRDPGAYGYTF; DNA: TGTGCCAGTAGTATGTCCAGGGACCCCGGTGCCTATGGCTACACCTTC
size: many; V: TRBV7-9; D: TRBD2; J: TRBJ2-5; CDR3: CASSRTSGRETQYF; DNA: TGTGCCAGCAGCCGGACTAGCGGGAGAGAGACCCAGTACTTC
size: many; V: TRBV7-2; D: .; J: TRBJ2-5; CDR3: CASSFRDGGRETQYF; DNA: TGTGCCAGCAGCTTCCGGGACGGCGGGCGGGAGACCCAGTACTTC
size: many; V: TRBV7-3; D: TRBD1; J: TRBJ2-1; CDR3: CASSFNSGTGLGNEQFF; DNA: TGTGCCAGCAGTTTTAACTCCGGGACAGGGTTAGGGAATGAGCAGTTCTTC
size: few; V: TRBV9; D: .; J: TRBJ2-2; CDR3: CASSWGTTGELFF; DNA: TGTGCCAGCAGCTGGGGGACCACCGGGGAGCTGTTTTTT
size: once; V: TRBV4-2; D: .; J: TRBJ1-2; CDR3: CASSRVPTGNYGYTF; DNA: TGTGCCAGCAGCCGAGTACCGACAGGTAACTATGGCTACACCTTC
size: many; V: TRBV5-6; D: .; J: TRBJ2-1; CDR3: CASRSRGLNEQFF; DNA: TGTGCCAGCAGGTCTCGGGGGCTCAATGAGCAGTTCTTC
size: .; V: TRBV30; D: .; J: TRBJ2-2; CDR3: CAWRTSNTGELFF; DNA: TGTGCTTGGCGGACTTCTAACACCGGGGAGCTGTTTTTT
size: few; V: TRBV6-1; D: .; J: TRBJ2-1; CDR3: CASSHSSSSYNEQFF; DNA: TGTGCCAGCAGCCACAGCAGTAGCTCCTACAATGAGCAGTTCTTC
size: many; V: TRBV15; D: .; J: TRBJ2-5; CDR3: CATSRTRDSRAQYF; DNA: TGTGCCACCAGCAGAACTCGGGACTCGAGGGCCCAGTACTTC
size: many; V: TRBV11-2; D: .; J: TRBJ1-1; CDR3: CASSLTEKTEAFF; DNA: TGTGCCAGCAGCCTGACAGAAAAGACTGAAGCTTTCTTT
size: .; V: TRBV19; D: .; J: TRBJ1-6; CDR3: CASSIAAGTNSPLHF; DNA: TGTGCCAGTAGTATAGCCGCTGGTACTAATTCACCCCTCCACTTT
size: many; V: TRBV27; D: .; J: TRBJ1-4; CDR3: CASRKLVATNEKLFF; DNA: TGTGCCAGCAGAAAACTAGTTGCAACTAATGAAAAACTGTTTTTT
size: many; V: TRBV15; D: .; J: TRBJ2-5; CDR3: CATSREVGREETQYF; DNA: TGTGCCACCAGCAGAGAAGTGGGACGGGAGGAGACCCAGTACTTC
size: .; V: TRBV6-5; D: .; J: TRBJ1-6; CDR3: CASSALRFVALHF; DNA: TGTGCCAGCAGCGCACTCAGGTTCGTGGCCCTCCACTTT
size: many; V: TRBV3-1; D: TRBD2; J: TRBJ2-7; CDR3: CASSQEAGSSYEQYF; DNA: TGTGCCAGCAGCCAAGAAGCGGGAAGCTCCTACGAGCAGTACTTC
size: few; V: TRBV7-8; D: TRBD1; J: TRBJ1-1; CDR3: CVSSFSTGGKTEAFF; DNA: TGTGTCAGCAGCTTCTCTACAGGGGGAAAGACTGAAGCTTTCTTT
size: few; V: TRBV5-1; D: TRBD2; J: TRBJ2-3; CDR3: CASSLVMGGPADTQYF; DNA: TGCGCCAGCAGCTTGGTGATGGGAGGGCCAGCAGATACGCAGTATTTT
size: .; V: TRBV6-1; D: TRBD2; J: TRBJ2-7; CDR3: CASTALAGGTYEQYF; DNA: TGTGCCAGCACCGCACTAGCGGGAGGGACCTACGAGCAGTACTTC
size: .; V: TRBV6-5; D: .; J: TRBJ1-3; CDR3: CASSYSESGNTIYF; DNA: TGTGCCAGCAGTTACTCTGAGTCTGGAAACACCATATATTTT
size: many; V: TRBV6-1; D: TRBD2; J: TRBJ2-1; CDR3: CASSASGGNYNEQFF; DNA: TGTGCCAGCAGTGCCTCGGGGGGAAACTACAATGAGCAGTTCTTC
size: .; V: TRBV20-1; D: TRBD1; J: TRBJ1-6; CDR3: CSAISVGQGGPYNSPLHF; DNA: TGCAGTGCTATTAGCGTAGGACAGGGGGGCCCATATAATTCACCCCTCCACTTT
size: many; V: TRBV7-6; D: .; J: TRBJ1-1; CDR3: CASSLDRGTEAFF; DNA: TGTGCCAGCAGCTTAGATAGGGGCACTGAAGCTTTCTTT
size: many; V: TRBV6-1; D: TRBD1; J: TRBJ1-1; CDR3: CASRKGQKNTEAFF; DNA: TGTGCCAGCAGAAAGGGACAGAAGAACACTGAAGCTTTCTTT
size: many; V: TRBV30; D: .; J: TRBJ1-1; CDR3: CAWSRRDAFF; DNA: TGTGCCTGGAGTCGACGGGATGCTTTCTTT
size: .; V: TRBV5-4; D: TRBD1; J: TRBJ2-7; CDR3: CASSLQGVRLDEQYF; DNA: TGTGCCAGCAGTCTCCAGGGGGTGCGCCTGGACGAGCAGTACTTC
size: .; V: TRBV20-1; D: TRBD1; J: TRBJ1-1; CDR3: CSAGIGQGFMALF; DNA: TGCAGTGCTGGAATAGGACAGGGGTTTATGGCTCTCTTT
size: .; V: TRBV29-1; D: .; J: TRBJ2-7; CDR3: CSVEDTYEQYF; DNA: TGCAGCGTTGAGGATACCTACGAGCAGTACTTC
size: many; V: TRBV6-2/TRBV6-3; D: .; J: TRBJ1-4; CDR3: CASSFPGLTTNEKLFF; DNA: TGTGCCAGCAGTTTCCCGGGACTCACAACTAATGAAAAACTGTTTTTT
size: few; V: TRBV9; D: TRBD2; J: TRBJ2-1; CDR3: CASSSGGYNEQFF; DNA: TGTGCCAGCAGCAGCGGGGGATACAATGAGCAGTTCTTC
size: many; V: TRBV20-1; D: TRBD2; J: TRBJ2-3; CDR3: CSARSSGGGVNTDTQYF; DNA: TGCAGTGCTAGATCTAGCGGGGGGGGAGTCAACACAGATACGCAGTATTTT
size: many; V: TRBV5-1; D: .; J: TRBJ2-7; CDR3: CASSLDGRLAYEQYF; DNA: TGCGCCAGCAGCTTGGACGGCCGCCTAGCCTACGAGCAGTACTTC
size: .; V: TRBV6-1; D: TRBD1; J: TRBJ2-2; CDR3: CASSERGQGWYTGELFF; DNA: TGTGCCAGCAGTGAAAGGGGACAGGGATGGTACACCGGGGAGCTGTTTTTT
size: many; V: TRBV19; D: TRBD2; J: TRBJ2-7; CDR3: CASRRGGGDPYEQYF; DNA: TGTGCCAGTAGAAGGGGCGGGGGGGACCCCTACGAGCAGTACTTC
size: many; V: TRBV30; D: .; J: TRBJ1-1; CDR3: CAWGPGRGAEAFF; DNA: TGTGCCTGGGGACCGGGACGAGGAGCTGAAGCTTTCTTT
size: many; V: TRBV24-1; D: .; J: TRBJ2-2; CDR3: CATSDLYANTGELFF; DNA: TGTGCCACCAGTGATCTCTACGCGAACACCGGGGAGCTGTTTTTT
size: many; V: TRBV12-3/TRBV12-4; D: TRBD1; J: TRBJ1-6; CDR3: CASSLGTGNSPLHF; DNA: TGTGCCAGCAGTTTGGGGACAGGGAATTCACCCCTCCACTTT
size: many; V: TRBV9; D: TRBD1; J: TRBJ2-5; CDR3: CASSPHRTGGETQYF; DNA: TGTGCCAGCAGCCCCCACCGGACAGGTGGGGAGACCCAGTACTTC
size: many; V: TRBV5-1; D: .; J: TRBJ2-1; CDR3: CASSPGGADSYNEQFF; DNA: TGCGCCAGCAGCCCCGGGGGCGCGGACTCCTACAATGAGCAGTTCTTC
size: many; V: TRBV7-9; D: TRBD2; J: TRBJ2-1; CDR3: CATPHLLAGDRNEQFF; DNA: TGTGCCACCCCACACCTTCTAGCGGGAGACCGCAATGAGCAGTTCTTC
size: .; V: TRBV13; D: TRBD1; J: TRBJ2-7; CDR3: CASSSDRGTYEQYF; DNA: TGTGCCAGCAGCTCTGACAGGGGAACCTACGAGCAGTACTTC
size: many; V: TRBV20-1; D: .; J: TRBJ2-1; CDR3: CSARVVGSSYNEQFF; DNA: TGCAGTGCTAGAGTGGTCGGGAGTTCCTACAATGAGCAGTTCTTC
size: many; V: TRBV11-2; D: TRBD1; J: TRBJ1-6; CDR3: CASSPRDSRLFSYNSPLHF; DNA: TGTGCCAGCAGCCCCCGGGACAGTCGATTGTTCTCCTATAATTCACCCCTCCACTTT
size: many; V: TRBV27; D: .; J: TRBJ1-1; CDR3: CASSLRVRHLNTEAFF; DNA: TGTGCCAGCAGTTTAAGGGTCAGGCATTTGAACACTGAAGCTTTCTTT
size: many; V: TRBV6-5; D: .; J: TRBJ2-7; CDR3: CASSYASAYEQYF; DNA: TGTGCCAGCAGTTACGCCAGTGCCTACGAGCAGTACTTC